These 8 T cell receptor beta chains share one sample of origin, sequenced in a study of cytomegalovirus exposure and HLA in healthy donors. Both 60 Vbeta primers and 13 Jbeta primers went into the PCR. This table comes from immunoSEQ multiplex PCR, and its TCRdb copy is limited to in-frame clones, with some not included. The data show approximately 140,000 clones, 70% to 75% seen once. Sequencing was performed on PBMCs. The source is a human donor in good health.

The V gene is TRBV7-9, the J gene TRBJ1-1, with a weak D call TRBD1 (6 bases). The CDR3 spans 13 residues. V was pared by 4 bases and J by 4 bases, with 10 bases between. The germline V gene encodes CDR1 SEHNR and CDR2 FQNEAQ (reference sequence). The CDR3: CASSSETGTEAFF. The CDR3 coding sequence is TGTGCCAGCAGCTCAGAGACAGGCACTGAAGCTTTCTTT.

The chain joins TRBV27 to TRBJ1-1, with 9 bases fitting TRBD1. The CDR3 is made up of 13 amino acids. J lost 8 bases, V lost 6 bases, and 7 bases had no gene match. Germline V gene data show CDR1 as MNHEY and CDR2 as SMNVEV (reference sequence). The CDR3 sequence is CASRFGTGSEAFF. The CDR3 DNA is TGTGCCAGCAGATTCGGGACAGGGAGCGAAGCTTTCTTT.

This chain uses TRBV27 with TRBJ1-1; perhaps TRBD1 as D (6 bases). The CDR3 has 15 amino acids. The germline CDR1 and CDR2 sequences are MNHEY and SMNVEV (reference sequence). Trimming took 10 bases from V and 4 from J, leaving 22 bases between them. This chain's CDR3 is CATRGGGNGGTEAFF. The CDR3 DNA reads TGTGCCACCAGGGGTGGGGGGAACGGAGGCACTGAAGCTTTCTTT.

This clone appeared a few times. V and J are TRBV6-1 and TRBJ2-7; D remains unclear. In germline, CDR1 is MNHNS, CDR2 SASEGT. CDR3 length: 14 amino acids. V lost 2 bases to trimming and J lost 2 bases, with 10 bases between them. Here the CDR3 reads CASSERVSPYEQYF. DNA for the CDR3: TGTGCCAGCAGTGAACGGGTCAGTCCCTACGAGCAGTACTTC.

The rearrangement links TRBV5-5 to TRBJ1-6; D may be TRBD1 (5 bases). V was cut by 4 bases and J by 7 bases, with 18 bases left in between. From germline, CDR1 is SGHKS and CDR2 YYEKEE (reference sequence). This CDR3 has 16 residues. The CDR3 loop is CASSTRTLGPNSPLHF. The CDR3 DNA reads TGTGCCAGCAGCACCCGGACACTCGGGCCCAATTCACCCCTCCACTTT.

The chain carries TRBV7-9 and TRBJ1-4; 8 nucleotides match TRBD1. The germline CDR1 and CDR2 sequences are SEHNR and FQNEAQ (reference sequence). The CDR3 consists of 15 residues. The V gene end was trimmed by 5 bases and the J gene end by 6 bases; junction bases not matched to a gene: 8. The CDR3 coding sequence is TGTGCCAGCAGCCTCCCGACAGGGGCGTATGAAAAACTGTTTTTT. It is translated as CASSLPTGAYEKLFF.

V gene TRBV27 combines with J gene TRBJ2-5, with D perhaps TRBD1 (5 bases). Trimming pared 3 bases from V and 1 base from J, leaving 12 bases between. CDR3 length equals 15 residues. The germline gives CDR1 MNHEY, CDR2 SMNVEV (reference sequence). The CDR3 spells CASSFKGRTQETQYF. The DNA for the CDR3 is TGTGCCAGCAGTTTTAAGGGGCGGACCCAAGAGACCCAGTACTTC.

This rearrangement joins TRBV2 to TRBJ1-2; D may be TRBD1 (6 bases). Trimming cost V 2 bases and J 4 bases, with 14 bases left between them. This CDR3 contains 15 residues. Germline V lookup: CDR1 SNHLY, CDR2 FYNNEI. The CDR3 DNA follows: TGTGCCAGCAGTGAATCACCAGGGGCGAGCTATGGCTACACCTTC. Its protein product is CASSESPGASYGYTF.